This passage covers 4 T cell receptor beta chains from one sample sequenced in a study of T cells after yellow fever vaccination. TCRdb fed the 5' RACE reads into MiXCR, producing one record per CDR3 protein. Altogether hundreds of thousands of distinct CDR3 sequences are present, roughly an eighth being singletons, with the ten largest covering 14% to 15%. This specimen was PBMCs, taken on the day of the yellow fever booster vaccination. These receptors all stem from a young man who received the YFV17D yellow fever vaccine.

This clonotype was seen a handful of times. The chain has TRBV6-2 or TRBV6-3 and TRBJ2-1; D gene uncertain. CDR1 and CDR2 (germline): MNHEY, SVGEGT. CDR3 length equals 12 residues. Trimming took 0 bases from V and 8 from J, leaving 5 bases between them. The CDR3 sequence: CASSYSQHEQFF. Here the CDR3 DNA reads TGTGCCAGCAGTTACTCACAGCATGAGCAGTTCTTC.

This clonotype was seen only a few times. The V and J genes are TRBV27 and TRBJ1-1; no clear D gene. Germline V CDR1 and CDR2: MNHEY, SMNVEV (reference sequence). CDR3 length: 11 residues. V lost 9 bases, J lost 6 bases, and 11 bases lay in between. This CDR3 is CASYLGAEAFF. CDR3 DNA: TGTGCCAGTTACCTCGGGGCTGAAGCTTTCTTT.

This clonotype showed up just a few times. The chain recombines TRBV6-1 with TRBJ2-6; possible D gene TRBD2, 5 bases. The CDR3 spans 17 residues. Trimming took off 7 bases at V and 0 bases at J, with 16 bases between the two ends. CDR1 and CDR2 (germline): MNHNS, SASEGT. The CDR3 DNA reads TGTGCCAGCACCAACGGAGCGGTATTCTCTGGGGCCAACGTCCTGACTTTC. Amino acid sequence: CASTNGAVFSGANVLTF.

This clonotype was found a few times. J is TRBJ1-5 and V is TRBV11-2; TRBD1 might be the D (5 bases). Germline lookup yields CDR1 SGHAT and CDR2 FQNNGV. Trimming took off 4 bases at V and 3 bases at J, with 13 bases between the two ends. The CDR3 consists of 15 residues. The CDR3 DNA reads TGTGCCAGCAGCTGGGGGGGTCAGAACAATCAGCCCCAGCATTTT. Translating gives CASSWGGQNNQPQHF.